Presented here are 2 T cell receptor beta chains from one specimen sequenced in a study of human T cells and chemical hapten exposure. Time point defined: pre-sensitization, week 0. Treatment here: therapeutic diphenylcyclopropenone sensitization with weekly scalp DPC. Whole blood that had not been fractionated was the source of extracted total RNA. TCRdb called the RACE reads again in MiXCR, with one record for every CDR3 protein. The data show 35,000 to 45,000 distinct CDR3 sequences, more than 10% seen once. Sequencing was performed on whole blood, taken in connection with sensitization to the hapten diphenylcyclopropenone (DPC). Receptor source: a woman in her 40s with alopecia areata. Some clones in this sample may be carry-over from other donors' samples.

This clonotype was seen ten or more times. This sequence joins TRBV3-1 and TRBJ1-5, with D unclear. CDR1 and CDR2 (germline): LGHDT, YNNKEL (reference sequence). Trimming pared 4 bases from V and 1 base from J, leaving 11 bases between. The CDR3 contains 15 residues. The CDR3 loop is CASSRMAGSNQPQHF. The DNA of the CDR3 is TGTGCCAGCAGCCGAATGGCGGGCAGCAATCAGCCCCAGCATTTT.

This clonotype was seen repeatedly, ten times or more. The chain carries TRBV7-3 and TRBJ2-1; TRBD2 aligns across 7 bases. CDR3 length: 15 amino acids. V lost 2 bases, J lost 7 bases, and 8 bases stayed unmatched. Germline V gives CDR1 SGHTA, CDR2 FQGTGA. The CDR3 nucleotides read TGTGCCAGCAGCTTAGGCGGGGGACTTTTGAATGAGCAGTTCTTC. This gives the protein CASSLGGGLLNEQFF.